Presented here are 12 T cell receptor beta chains from one specimen sequenced in a study of Graves' ophthalmopathy and Graves' hyperthyroidism (dated by TCRdb to between 2018 and 2020). Data came from an Illumina HiSeq 2000. TCR beta CDR3 regions were amplified from RNA transcripts for repertoire sequencing. A first-round RT-PCR used HTBI primers with the Qiagen OneStep RT-PCR kit, followed by a second-round multiplex PCR, size selection and purification. Using fastp trimming at Q25 and MiXCR clonotype assembly, TCRdb reanalyzed the public sequencing data and kept in-frame beta chains. Rows matching on CDR3 protein sequence are summarized as one entry with the most common DNA and genes. The sample table lists about 700,000 distinct CDR3 sequences, about 38% of them with a count of one. The biggest ten clones account for more than 3% of the sample. Sequencing was performed on peripheral blood. These receptors were collected from an adult man with Graves' ophthalmopathy.

This clonotype was counted at least ten times. The chain joins TRBV20-1 to TRBJ2-7; TRBD1 matches 8 bases. The CDR3 has 13 amino acids. Losses at the gene ends were 2 bases for V and 5 bases for J; bases not matched to a gene: 5. Germline-derived CDR1 and CDR2 are DFQATT and SNEGSKA (reference sequence). DNA of the CDR3: TGCAGTGCTAGACGGACAGGGTCCAACGAGCAGTACTTC. This codes for CSARRTGSNEQYF.

This clonotype was seen at least ten times. This chain joins TRBV9 and TRBJ2-2; TRBD1 agrees at 7 bases. The CDR3 contains 16 residues. V gave up 0 bases and J gave up 5 bases; unmatched junction bases: 7. CDR1 and CDR2 from the germline V gene are SGDLS and YYNGEE. Written as DNA, the CDR3 is TGTGCCAGCAGCGTAGGCGCACAGGGGTGGACCGGGGAGCTGTTTTTT. It yields the protein CASSVGAQGWTGELFF.

This clonotype was detected only a few times. This chain joins TRBV20-1 and TRBJ2-2; D is unresolved. V was clipped by 4 bases and J by 7 bases, with 13 bases between them. The CDR3 is made up of 13 amino acids. Germline V gene sequence: CDR1 DFQATT, CDR2 SNEGSKA (reference sequence). Here the CDR3 reads CSAKDLWGGELFF. The DNA of the CDR3 is TGCAGTGCTAAGGACCTTTGGGGCGGGGAGCTGTTTTTT.

This clonotype was observed many times. The chain is built from TRBV24-1 and TRBJ2-2; TRBD1 aligns across 8 bases. V shed 7 bases and J 4 bases; nucleotides not matched to a gene: 4. This CDR3 has 14 residues. The germline CDR1 and CDR2 sequences are KGHDR and SFDVKD. The CDR3 loop is CATSRQGSTGELFF. As DNA, the CDR3 is TGTGCCACCAGCAGACAGGGGAGCACCGGGGAGCTGTTTTTT.

This clonotype came up many times. J is TRBJ1-5 and V is TRBV19; D might be TRBD1 (6 bases). The CDR3 spans 14 residues. The ends were cut back, 2 bases at V and 6 bases at J, with 11 bases in the middle. Germline CDR1 is LNHDA and CDR2 is SQIVND (reference sequence). CDR3 DNA: TGTGCCAGTAGTATAAGGGGGGGGCTTCAGCCCCAGCATTTT. This gives the protein CASSIRGGLQPQHF.

This clonotype was detected only once. Given a much more abundant clone one base away, this may be a read error. The rearrangement uses TRBV7-9 and TRBJ1-1; D possibly corresponds to TRBD1 (6 bases). Germline CDR1 SEHNR, CDR2 FQNEAQ (reference sequence). The CDR3 runs to 13 residues. The CDR3 sequence: CASTLAGDIEAFF. CDR3 bases: TGTGCCAGCACCTTAGCGGGGGACATTGAAGCTTTCTTT.

This clonotype was seen at least ten times. V gene TRBV6-4 combines with J gene TRBJ2-6; D not certain. The CDR3 is 15 amino acids. Germline V gives CDR1 MRHNA, CDR2 SNTAGT. Between the trimmed V and J ends, which lost 6 bases and 0 bases, there was a span of 9 bases. The CDR3 coding sequence is TGTGCCAGCAGCGTCGACTCCTCTGGGGCCAACGTCCTGACTTTC. Residues: CASSVDSSGANVLTF.

This clonotype was counted ten times or more. The DNA of the CDR3 is TGCGCCAGCAGTGAATACCGGGATTACACTGAAGCTTTCTTT. As protein: CASSEYRDYTEAFF. The chain carries TRBV10-2 and TRBJ1-1; no clear D gene. CDR1 is WSHSY, CDR2 SAAADI, per germline. V was pared by 3 bases and J by 3 bases, with 11 bases between. The length of the CDR3 is 14 residues.

Concerning this clonotype: At one end the junction does not follow the germline gene, possibly because of a read error. The V gene is TRBV10-3, the J gene TRBJ1-4, with D tentatively TRBD1 (6 bases). Germline loops: CDR1 ENHRY, CDR2 SYGVKD. CDR3 length: 13 amino acids. As DNA, the CDR3 is TGTGCCATCAGGCCGGACAGAGGACGCAAACTGCTTTTT. It translates to CAIRPDRGRKLLF.

Comments on this clonotype: The junction and the germline gene differ at one end; a read error may be behind it. The CDR3 region has the DNA TGTGTCAGCAGCCTCGGGACAGGGGGAGAGAACACCGGGGAGCTGTTTTTT. It codes for CVSSLGTGGENTGELFF. The chain has TRBV12-3 or TRBV12-4 and TRBJ2-2; 11 nucleotides line up with TRBD1. CDR3 length: 17 residues.

This clonotype came up many times. This sequence joins TRBV24-1 and TRBJ2-7, with D possibly TRBD2 on 5 matching bases. The CDR3 covers 15 residues. CDR1 is KGHDR and CDR2 is SFDVKD in the germline V gene. V was trimmed by 3 bases and J by 5 bases, leaving 16 bases between them. The CDR3 DNA reads TGTGCCACCAGTGATCGGTGGCCCGGGGTCGACGAGCAGTACTTC. Amino acids: CATSDRWPGVDEQYF.

The table lists this clonotype with a few counts. In DNA, the CDR3 is TGTGCCAGCAGCCGAAGGGGACACCTCTCCTACGAGCAGTACTTC. As protein: CASSRRGHLSYEQYF. This sequence joins TRBV9 and TRBJ2-7; possible D gene TRBD1, 6 bases. This CDR3 has 15 residues. V was clipped by 4 bases and J by 0 bases, with 14 bases between them. Germline values: CDR1 SGDLS, CDR2 YYNGEE.